The 32 T cell receptor beta chains presented below share a single source sample, sequenced in a study of beta chain features in type 1 diabetes. Isolated RNA was reverse transcribed in full, so expressed TCRB transcripts were sequenced. Using immunoSEQ multiplex PCR, the repertoire was profiled, and TCRdb retains in-frame clones only, with some absent. The table records under 150,000 clones, around 15% of them present only once. The antigens for these receptors are not known. Notes on the study in general: Significant though moderate, a shortening of TCRB CDR3s appeared in all four CD4+ subsets of Type 1 diabetes patients.

The sequencing input was central memory CD4+ T cells from blood. Receptors were obtained from a man aged 18 to 29 with type 1 diabetes.

This clone was found a few times. This chain uses TRBV9 with TRBJ2-6; perhaps TRBD1 as D (6 bases). Germline values: CDR1 SGDLS, CDR2 YYNGEE. CDR3 size: 16 residues. Trimming removed 3 bases at V and 0 bases at J, with 10 bases between. The CDR3 sequence is CASSAGHFSGANVLTF. As DNA, the CDR3 is TGTGCCAGCAGCGCGGGACACTTCTCTGGGGCCAACGTCCTGACTTTC.

CDR3 sequence: CASSQDHRGDSDEQFF. In DNA form, the CDR3 reads TGCGCCAGCAGCCAAGACCACCGGGGAGACTCGGATGAGCAGTTCTTC. The rearrangement uses TRBV4-1 and TRBJ2-1; D possibly corresponds to TRBD2 (5 bases). V was cut by 0 bases and J by 8 bases, with 17 bases left in between. CDR1 and CDR2 from the germline V gene are MGHRA and YSYEKL. The CDR3 spans 16 residues.

This clone was picked up many times. This rearrangement joins TRBV18 to TRBJ2-3, with 11 bases identical to TRBD2. The CDR3 extends over 18 amino acids. Looked up from germline, CDR1 is KGHSH and CDR2 is LQKENI. Losses at the gene ends were 0 bases for V and 3 bases for J; bases not matched to a gene: 8. CDR3 nucleotides: TGTGCCAGCTCACCACCGGGTAGCGGGAGGGCCAAAACAGATACGCAGTATTTT. Translated, it gives CASSPPGSGRAKTDTQYF.

Ten or more counts support this clone. This chain uses TRBV28 with TRBJ2-7, with 8 bases aligning to TRBD1. Germline CDR1 is MDHEN and CDR2 is SYDVKM. J was trimmed by 4 bases and V by 4 bases; bases with no gene match: 24. CDR3 length equals 20 residues. The CDR3 region is CASSSVTLYGQGGHMYEQYF. The CDR3 DNA is TGTGCCAGCAGTTCGGTAACTTTGTATGGACAGGGCGGACATATGTACGAGCAGTACTTC.

The chain employs TRBV7-6 and TRBJ2-3; possibly TRBD2 for D (6 bases). The CDR3 is 15 residues long. Germline CDR1 is SGHVS and CDR2 is FNYEAQ. Trimming left V 2 bases short and J 6 bases short, with 15 bases between. The CDR3 DNA is TGTGCCAGCAGCTTAAGGTTGGGCGCGGGGGATACGCAGTATTTT. Translating gives CASSLRLGAGDTQYF.

Only a few counts were recorded for this clone. Within the sample, other DNA sequences also encode this same CDR3. V usage is TRBV18 and J usage is TRBJ1-4; the D gene is possibly TRBD1 (5 bases). CDR1 is KGHSH and CDR2 is LQKENI in the germline V gene. Between the trimmed V and J ends, which lost 6 bases and 0 bases, there was a span of 8 bases. This CDR3 region has 14 residues. The CDR3, as DNA: TGTGCCAGCTCCCCGGGGGCAACTAATGAAAAACTGTTTTTT. Its translation: CASSPGATNEKLFF.

Only a few counts were recorded for this clone. The chain uses TRBV19 and TRBJ1-5; no definite D call. The V gene lost 5 bases and the J gene lost 1 base, with 3 bases spanning the gap. This CDR3 region has 12 residues. Germline CDR1 LNHDA, CDR2 SQIVND (reference sequence). CDR3 DNA: TGTGCCAGTAGTTGGAGCAATCAGCCCCAGCATTTT. As protein: CASSWSNQPQHF.

As DNA, the CDR3 is TGTGCCAGCACCCGGGGGAAGGGCAATGGCTACACCTTC. Translated: CASTRGKGNGYTF. V and J are TRBV28 and TRBJ1-2, with D perhaps matching TRBD1 (5 bases). V lost 7 bases, J lost 6 bases, and 15 bases lay in between. Germline-derived CDR1 and CDR2 are MDHEN and SYDVKM. The CDR3 is made up of 13 amino acids.

The rearrangement links TRBV30 to TRBJ2-1; the D gene is possibly TRBD2 (6 bases). V was trimmed by 7 bases and J by 6 bases, leaving 16 bases between them. There are 13 residues in the CDR3. Germline CDR1 reads GTSNPN; CDR2 reads SVGIG (reference sequence). The CDR3 region has the DNA TGTGCCTCCATGCGGGGCGCAAGCAATGAGCAGTTCTTC. Translated: CASMRGASNEQFF. Using reference TRBV30 and TRBJ2-1 for the parts outside the CDR3, the full variable domain is SQTIHQWPATLVQPVGSPLSLECTVEGTSNPNLYWYRQAAGRGLQLLFYSVGIGQISSEVPQNLSASRPQDRQFILSSKKLLLSDSGFYLCASMRGASNEQFFGPGTRLTVL.

This clone was seen more than once but under ten times. The chain uses TRBV21-1 and TRBJ2-3. TRBV21-1 is given as a pseudogene. This CDR3 spans 14 amino acids. The CDR3 DNA reads as TGTGCCAGCAGCAATGGACGAGGAGAAGATACGCAGTATTTT. Translated, it gives CASSNGRGEDTQYF.

This clone was picked up a small number of times. This chain links TRBV13 with TRBJ2-3; D is perhaps TRBD1 (5 bases). Trimming took 2 bases from V and 0 from J, leaving 21 bases between them. The CDR3 sequence is 19 residues long. Germline CDR1 reads PRHDT; CDR2 reads FYEKMQ (reference sequence). The CDR3 region is CASSLSLWGGASSTDTQYF. The DNA of the CDR3 is TGTGCCAGCAGCTTATCCCTTTGGGGTGGGGCGTCTAGCACAGATACGCAGTATTTT.

The rearrangement joins TRBV7-8 to TRBJ1-6; D unclear. V dropped 4 bases and J dropped 8 bases, with 9 bases sitting between them. The CDR3 contains 13 residues. Germline V gives CDR1 SGHVS, CDR2 FQNEAQ. The CDR3 DNA reads as TGTGCCAGCAGCTCGGCAACGGATTCACCCCTCCACTTT. Its translation: CASSSATDSPLHF.

This clone turned up a few times. CDR3 in DNA: TGTGCCAGCACCTCGGACAGAAAACCCCCCTACGAGCAGTACTTC. This gives the protein CASTSDRKPPYEQYF. The chain couples TRBV7-9 to TRBJ2-7; TRBD1 is a possible D gene (6 bases). The CDR3 length is 15 residues. Germline V gives CDR1 SEHNR, CDR2 FQNEAQ (reference sequence). V shed 7 bases and J shed 2 bases, with 18 bases lying between them.

The V gene is TRBV5-1, the J gene TRBJ2-7; 10 positions match TRBD1. The germline V gene has CDR1 SGHRS and CDR2 YFSETQ. V shed 1 base and J 5 bases; nucleotides not matched to a gene: 6. The CDR3 totals 15 residues. CDR3 DNA sequence: TGCGCCAGCAGCTTGACGGGGACAGGGGTGGACGAGCAGTACTTC. This encodes CASSLTGTGVDEQYF.

This clone was recorded a few times. The rearrangement uses TRBV10-3 and TRBJ2-1; D possibly corresponds to TRBD1 (6 bases). Trimming took 6 bases from V and 7 from J, leaving 19 bases between them. The CDR3 sequence is 15 residues long. The germline V gene has CDR1 ENHRY and CDR2 SYGVKD. The CDR3 spells CAIRLTGSRENEQFF. The CDR3 region has the DNA TGTGCCATCAGGCTAACAGGGAGCAGGGAAAATGAGCAGTTCTTC.

This clone was counted only a few times. The V call is TRBV4-3, the J call TRBJ2-7; perhaps TRBD2 as D (6 bases). The germline gives CDR1 LGHNA, CDR2 YSLEER. CDR3 length: 17 residues. The V end was cut by 1 base, the J end by 5 bases, with 21 bases between. The CDR3 protein is CASSQAQYTGEVHEQYF. The CDR3 DNA reads TGCGCCAGCAGCCAAGCTCAATATACGGGGGAGGTTCACGAGCAGTACTTC.

This clone was counted ten times or more. The V and J genes are TRBV28 and TRBJ1-1; D is possibly TRBD1 (6 bases). The V gene's germline CDR1 is MDHEN and CDR2 SYDVKM. There are 14 residues in the CDR3. V was shortened by 0 bases and J by 1 base, with 6 bases between the two germline ends. The DNA for the CDR3 is TGTGCCAGCAGTTTATGGACAGGGAACACTGAAGCTTTCTTT. Amino acids: CASSLWTGNTEAFF.

This clone was seen only a few times. The V gene is TRBV29-1, the J gene TRBJ2-3; D gene uncertain. This CDR3 has 12 residues. Per the germline V gene, CDR1 is SQVTM and CDR2 is ANQGSEA. Trimming removed 4 bases from V and 0 bases from J, with 5 bases in between. The CDR3 sequence is CSVVASTDTQYF. The CDR3 DNA follows: TGCAGCGTTGTGGCGAGCACAGATACGCAGTATTTT.

This clone was seen more than once but under ten times. The genes are TRBV21-1 and TRBJ1-5. TRBV21-1 corresponds to a pseudogene. The CDR3 runs 10 residues. CDR3 amino acids: CASRNQPQHF. DNA of the CDR3: TGTGCGTCGCGCAATCAGCCCCAGCATTTT.

This clone has more than one count but fewer than ten. The rearrangement uses TRBV30 and TRBJ1-5; 10 nucleotides agree with TRBD1. CDR1 is GTSNPN, CDR2 SVGIG, per germline (reference sequence). The junction had 4 bases not matched to a gene; V was cut back by 5 bases and J by 6 bases. The CDR3 is 13 residues long. The CDR3 DNA reads TGTGCCTGGCGACAGGGGGCTATTCAGCCCCAGCATTTT. The encoded protein is CAWRQGAIQPQHF.

This clone showed up just a few times. The gene calls are TRBV30 and TRBJ1-2, with 10 bases matching TRBD1. Per germline, CDR1 GTSNPN and CDR2 SVGIG (reference sequence). The CDR3 consists of 16 residues. V gave up 2 bases and J gave up 0 bases; unmatched junction bases: 6. CDR3 residues: CAWSQPGQGSNYGYTF. CDR3 nucleotide sequence: TGTGCCTGGAGTCAACCGGGACAGGGGTCTAACTATGGCTACACCTTC.

The chain uses TRBV7-8 and TRBJ2-3, with D possibly being TRBD2 (5 bases). CDR1 and CDR2 from the germline V gene are SGHVS and FQNEAQ. Trimming removed 5 bases from V and 1 base from J, with 22 bases in between. This CDR3 comprises 18 residues. For the CDR3, the DNA is TGTGCCAGCAGCCCCCCCAGGACGGGGAGAGAGGGCACAGATACGCAGTATTTT. Protein sequence: CASSPPRTGREGTDTQYF.

This clone showed up many times. V and J are TRBV7-3 and TRBJ2-1; possible D gene TRBD1, 5 bases. The CDR3 consists of 14 residues. In germline, CDR1 is SGHTA, CDR2 FQGTGA. The V end was cut by 1 base, the J end by 1 base, with 5 bases between. CDR3 sequence (DNA): TGTGCCAGCAGCTTAAGACAGTCCTACAATGAGCAGTTCTTC. Its protein product is CASSLRQSYNEQFF.

There are many counts of this clone. The chain joins TRBV9 to TRBJ2-3, with D unresolved. The V gene's germline CDR1 is SGDLS and CDR2 YYNGEE. This CDR3 has 12 residues. V was trimmed by 0 bases and J by 4 bases, leaving 3 bases between them. CDR3: CASSVVADTQYF. CDR3 sequence (DNA): TGTGCCAGCAGCGTAGTTGCAGATACGCAGTATTTT. The whole variable domain, remainder taken from reference TRBV9 and TRBJ2-3, is DSGVTQTPKHLITATGQRVTLRCSPRSGDLSVYWYQQSLDQGLQFLIQYYNGEERAKGNILERFSAQQFPDLHSELNLSSLELGDSALYFCASSVVADTQYFGPGTRLTVL.

For this clone: A read error may account for a junction end that differs from germline. The genes are TRBV5-1 and TRBJ2-7; 7 bases fit TRBD2. The CDR3 runs to 13 residues. The germline V gene has CDR1 SGHRS and CDR2 YFSETQ. The CDR3 nucleotides read TGCGCCAGCAGAGTGACTAGCTCCCACGAGCAGTACTTC. It translates to CASRVTSSHEQYF.

The chain links TRBV2 to TRBJ2-7; 9 nucleotides align to TRBD2. With V trimmed by 7 bases and J by 3 bases, 7 bases remained unmatched. The germline V gene encodes CDR1 SNHLY and CDR2 FYNNEI. The CDR3 contains 14 residues. The CDR3 loop reads CASILSGRSYEQYF. The CDR3 nucleotides are TGTGCCAGCATTCTTAGCGGGAGAAGCTACGAGCAGTACTTC.

The chain is built from TRBV7-9 and TRBJ2-5; D tentatively reads TRBD1 or TRBD2 (6 bases each). The V end was cut by 1 base, the J end by 5 bases, with 14 bases between. The CDR3 extends over 15 amino acids. The germline V gene encodes CDR1 SEHNR and CDR2 FQNEAQ (reference sequence). CDR3 loop: CASSLGGASAETQYF. The CDR3 nucleotides read TGTGCCAGCAGCTTAGGGGGGGCCTCCGCGGAGACCCAGTACTTC. Full variable domain (outside the CDR3, taken from reference TRBV7-9 and TRBJ2-5): DTGVSQNPRHKITKRGQNVTFRCDPISEHNRLYWYRQTLGQGPEFLTYFQNEAQLEKSRLLSDRFSAERPKGSFSTLEIQRTEQGDSAMYLCASSLGGASAETQYFGPGTRLLVL.

This clone was counted between two and nine times. The V call is TRBV2, the J call TRBJ2-7, with 8 bases matching TRBD1. The CDR3 has 14 residues. CDR1 SNHLY and CDR2 FYNNEI come from the germline V gene. V lost 8 bases and J lost 6; bases outside the gene matches: 12. The chain's CDR3 is CASRGTGIVGEQYF. The DNA for the CDR3 is TGTGCCAGCCGAGGGACAGGAATTGTGGGCGAGCAGTACTTC. Combining the CDR3 with reference TRBV2 and TRBJ2-7 gives the whole variable domain EPEVTQTPSHQVTQMGQEVILRCVPISNHLYFYWYRQILGQKVEFLVSFYNNEISEKSEIFDDQFSVERPDGSNFTLKIRSTKLEDSAMYFCASRGTGIVGEQYFGPGTRLTVT.

This clone was observed a few times. V and J are TRBV30 and TRBJ1-1, with D hard to call. Germline lookup yields CDR1 GTSNPN and CDR2 SVGIG (reference sequence). V shed 3 bases and J shed 0 bases, with 11 bases lying between them. This CDR3 spans 14 amino acids. Here the CDR3 reads CAWSASLMNTEAFF. The DNA for the CDR3 is TGTGCCTGGAGCGCGAGCCTCATGAACACTGAAGCTTTCTTT. The whole variable domain, filled in from reference TRBV30 and TRBJ1-1, reads SQTIHQWPATLVQPVGSPLSLECTVEGTSNPNLYWYRQAAGRGLQLLFYSVGIGQISSEVPQNLSASRPQDRQFILSSKKLLLSDSGFYLCAWSASLMNTEAFFGQGTRLTVV.

For this clone: One end of the junction varies from germline; a read error may be responsible. This chain connects TRBV7-7 to TRBJ2-3; TRBD2 agrees at 9 bases. Germline loops: CDR1 SSHAT, CDR2 FNYEAQ (reference sequence). This CDR3 is built from 15 residues. The CDR3 region has the DNA TGTGCTAGCAGCTTAGGGACTAGCCGCACAGATACGCAGTATTTT. The encoded protein is CASSLGTSRTDTQYF. Filled out from reference TRBV7-7 and TRBJ2-3, the complete variable domain reads GAGVSQSPRYKVTKRGQDVTLRCDPISSHATLYWYQQALGQGPEFLTYFNYEAQPDKSGLPSDRFSAERPEGSISTLTIQRTEQRDSAMYRCASSLGTSRTDTQYFGPGTRLTVL.

This clone came up a few times. The chain combines TRBV5-1 with TRBJ2-7; tentatively, D is TRBD2 (5 bases). This CDR3 is 13 amino acids long. The germline V gene encodes CDR1 SGHRS and CDR2 YFSETQ. V was shortened by 2 bases and J by 3 bases, with 9 bases between the two germline ends. The CDR3 is CASSFNRDYEQYF. The CDR3 DNA is TGCGCCAGCAGCTTTAACCGGGACTACGAGCAGTACTTC.

V usage is TRBV7-2 and J usage is TRBJ2-4, with D unresolved. This CDR3 contains 12 residues. Trimming pared 0 bases from V and 5 bases from J, leaving 2 bases between. CDR1 and CDR2 from the germline V gene are SGHTA and FQGNSA. This CDR3 reads CASSLAQNIQYF. CDR3 DNA sequence: TGTGCCAGCAGCTTAGCGCAAAACATTCAGTACTTC.